These 25 T cell receptor beta chains were sequenced from one sample in a study of cytomegalovirus exposure and HLA in healthy donors. TCRdb's table, derived via immunoSEQ multiplex PCR, lists solely in-frame clones and lacks some. The data show over 150,000 clones, with 85% seen just once and about a sixth held by the top ten. Material: PBMCs. The source of these receptors is a man aged 18 to 29 in good health and CMV-seropositive.

This chain connects TRBV19 to TRBJ2-7, with a weak D call TRBD2 (6 bases). V dropped 5 bases and J dropped 3 bases, with 11 bases sitting between them. Germline V gene sequence: CDR1 LNHDA, CDR2 SQIVND (reference sequence). The CDR3 contains 13 residues. The CDR3 sequence: CASSRAGSYEQYF. The DNA for the CDR3 is TGTGCCAGTAGTCGGGCCGGGAGCTACGAGCAGTACTTC.

The chain has TRBV5-5 and TRBJ1-1; D remains unclear. V was trimmed by 2 bases and J by 8 bases, leaving 7 bases between them. Germline V CDR1 and CDR2: SGHKS, YYEKEE (reference sequence). The CDR3 has 11 residues. CDR3 sequence reads: CASSFLQEAFF. The CDR3 coding sequence is TGTGCCAGCAGCTTCTTACAAGAAGCTTTCTTT.

The genes are TRBV2 and TRBJ1-1; no clear D gene. V shed 8 bases and J shed 0 bases, with 4 bases lying between them. Germline CDR1 is SNHLY and CDR2 is FYNNEI. The CDR3 runs 11 residues. The CDR3 protein is CASYMNTEAFF. Here the CDR3 DNA reads TGTGCCAGCTACATGAACACTGAAGCTTTCTTT.

The chain recombines TRBV5-1 with TRBJ2-7, with 8 bases identical to TRBD2. V was pared by 5 bases and J by 6 bases, with 7 bases of the junction left unmatched. The V gene's germline CDR1 is SGHRS and CDR2 YFSETQ. There are 13 residues in the CDR3. Written as DNA, the CDR3 is TGCGCCAGCAGACGGGAGGGGGACGGCGAGCAGTACTTC. It is translated as CASRREGDGEQYF.

The chain has TRBV11-2 and TRBJ1-2; D possibly corresponds to TRBD1 (5 bases). Trimming removed 4 bases from V and 3 bases from J, with 9 bases in between. The CDR3 extends over 13 amino acids. Germline CDR1 and CDR2: SGHAT and FQNNGV. The CDR3 here is CASSSDTDYGYTF. CDR3 bases: TGTGCCAGCAGCTCGGACACTGACTATGGCTACACCTTC.

The chain carries TRBV5-4 and TRBJ1-2, with 7 bases that match TRBD1. The germline CDR1 and CDR2 sequences are SGHNT and YYREEE (reference sequence). The CDR3 has 14 amino acids. V lost 0 bases to trimming and J lost 4 bases; unmatched junction nucleotides: 3. CDR3 loop: CASSLGGGGYGYTF. In DNA form, the CDR3 reads TGTGCCAGCAGCTTGGGAGGGGGCGGCTATGGCTACACCTTC.

Remarks on this clone: One junction end does not reproduce the germline sequence, and a read error may be involved. V usage is TRBV5-1 and J usage is TRBJ2-3; TRBD1 matches at 10 bases. The CDR3 is made up of 11 amino acids. CDR1 SGHRS and CDR2 YFSETQ come from the germline V gene. Written as DNA, the CDR3 is TGCGCCAGCAGCTCCGGGACAGGGGCGCATTTT. Translating it yields CASSSGTGAHF.

V gene TRBV5-6 combines with J gene TRBJ1-2; the match to TRBD1 covers 7 bases. The CDR3 contains 17 residues. Looked up from germline, CDR1 is SGHDT and CDR2 is YYEEEE. The V segment lost 5 bases and the J segment 4 bases; nucleotides outside the gene matches: 17. CDR3 DNA: TGTGCCAGCAGTAAGGAGGAACAGGGGTTGTTAGGCTATGGCTACACCTTC. This sequence encodes CASSKEEQGLLGYGYTF.

This clone appeared once. This chain joins TRBV28 and TRBJ2-5, with D possibly TRBD2 on 5 matching bases. The CDR3 is 14 residues long. V was shortened by 7 bases and J by 8 bases, with 20 bases between the two germline ends. Germline V gene lookup returns CDR1 MDHEN and CDR2 SYDVKM. The CDR3 loop is CASTPVIGGGTQYF. In DNA form, the CDR3 reads TGTGCCAGCACACCCGTAATTGGAGGCGGAACCCAGTACTTC.

The CDR3 coding sequence is TGTGCCAGCAGCTTAGTCCTAGCGGAGGTTGAATGGGATGAGCAGTTCTTC. This encodes CASSLVLAEVEWDEQFF. This chain joins TRBV11-2 and TRBJ2-1, with 7 positions matching TRBD2. V was pared by 1 base and J by 8 bases, with 14 bases of the junction left unmatched. The germline CDR1 and CDR2 sequences are SGHAT and FQNNGV. CDR3 length: 17 amino acids.

The genes are TRBV5-5 and TRBJ2-2, with D perhaps TRBD2 (5 bases). V dropped 6 bases and J dropped 4 bases, with 13 bases sitting between them. The CDR3 is made up of 14 amino acids. Per germline, CDR1 SGHKS and CDR2 YYEKEE (reference sequence). DNA of the CDR3: TGTGCCAGCAAGGACTCGCCCACCACCGGGGAGCTGTTTTTT. It codes for CASKDSPTTGELFF.

The chain employs TRBV9 and TRBJ1-2; D is ambiguous. V lost 0 bases to trimming and J lost 3 bases, with 9 bases between them. Germline lookup yields CDR1 SGDLS and CDR2 YYNGEE. This CDR3 is built from 14 residues. This chain's CDR3 is CASSVDPQDYGYTF. DNA of the CDR3: TGTGCCAGCAGCGTAGATCCCCAGGACTATGGCTACACCTTC.

This clone has more than one count but fewer than ten. V gene TRBV19 combines with J gene TRBJ1-5; a weak D match, TRBD1 (6 bases). Trimming cost V 7 bases and J 3 bases, with 10 bases left between them. The CDR3 contains 13 residues. CDR1 is LNHDA and CDR2 is SQIVND in the germline V gene (reference sequence). The DNA for the CDR3 is TGTGCCAGTACGGGGGGCTTCAATCAGCCCCAGCATTTT. Translating it yields CASTGGFNQPQHF.

The V call is TRBV25-1, the J call TRBJ2-2; D perhaps matches TRBD1 (5 bases). V lost 3 bases and J 3 bases, leaving 8 bases between the germline ends. The CDR3 extends over 14 amino acids. CDR1 is MGHDK and CDR2 is SYGVNS in the germline V gene. CDR3 sequence reads: CASSDVQDTGELFF. The CDR3 DNA reads as TGTGCCAGCAGTGATGTACAGGACACCGGGGAGCTGTTTTTT.

This clone was detected only a few times. The V gene is TRBV2, the J gene TRBJ2-3; 12 nucleotides line up with TRBD2. The germline CDR1 and CDR2 sequences are SNHLY and FYNNEI. The V and J ends lost 0 bases and 2 bases, in that order; junction bases with no gene match: 6. CDR3 length equals 18 residues. The CDR3 here is CASSEATSGGMLTDTQYF. The CDR3 DNA sequence: TGTGCCAGCAGTGAAGCGACTAGCGGGGGTATGCTCACAGATACGCAGTATTTT.

The V gene is TRBV4-1, the J gene TRBJ2-5, with TRBD2 as a possible D gene (6 bases). Trimming took 6 bases from V and 1 from J, leaving 18 bases between them. Germline CDR1 is MGHRA and CDR2 is YSYEKL. CDR3 length: 16 amino acids. CDR3: CASSTTTGDRQETQYF. The CDR3 coding sequence is TGCGCCAGCAGTACCACGACGGGGGACCGCCAAGAGACCCAGTACTTC.

The gene calls are TRBV7-9 and TRBJ1-2; 9 positions match TRBD1. The CDR3 has 15 residues. V trimming: 5 bases; J trimming: 4 bases; junction bases outside the gene matches: 8. Looked up from germline, CDR1 is SEHNR and CDR2 is FQNEAQ (reference sequence). CDR3 sequence (DNA): TGTGCCAGCAGCCCCACCGGGACAGGGAGCTATGGCTACACCTTC. Translation: CASSPTGTGSYGYTF.

This CDR3 reads CAWSVGPGGAFF. The DNA for the CDR3 is TGTGCCTGGAGTGTAGGGCCAGGGGGAGCTTTCTTT. The rearrangement joins TRBV30 to TRBJ1-1, with 7 bases lining up with TRBD1. CDR3 length: 12 residues. V was clipped by 0 bases and J by 10 bases; unmatched bases: 5. CDR1 is GTSNPN and CDR2 is SVGIG in the germline V gene (reference sequence).

V is TRBV12-5 and J is TRBJ1-1; the D is unclear. Per germline, CDR1 LGHNT and CDR2 FRNRAP. V was trimmed by 9 bases and J by 3 bases, leaving 8 bases between them. The CDR3 is 11 residues long. CDR3 region: CASGIYTEAFF. The CDR3 coding sequence is TGTGCTAGCGGGATTTACACTGAAGCTTTCTTT.

The V gene is TRBV11-1, the J gene TRBJ2-7; 7 bases map to TRBD1. Trimming removed 3 bases from V and 1 base from J; junction bases left unmatched: 6. The CDR3 length is 15 residues. Germline lookup yields CDR1 SGHAT and CDR2 FQDESV (reference sequence). CDR3 sequence reads: CASSLPGGFSYEQYF. For the CDR3, the DNA is TGTGCCAGCAGCTTGCCAGGGGGTTTTTCCTACGAGCAGTACTTC.

About this clone: Other nucleotide sequences from this sample produce the same CDR3. The rearrangement uses TRBV5-6 and TRBJ2-7; D is ambiguous. The CDR3 has 11 amino acids. V was cut by 3 bases and J by 2 bases, with 3 bases left in between. CDR1 SGHDT and CDR2 YYEEEE come from the germline V gene. For the CDR3, the DNA is TGTGCCAGCAGCTCCACCTACGAGCAGTACTTC. Its protein product is CASSSTYEQYF.

This clone was observed a few times. The genes are TRBV28 and TRBJ1-6, with D unclear. The V gene lost 6 bases and the J gene lost 7 bases, with 16 bases spanning the gap. CDR3 length equals 15 residues. Looked up from germline, CDR1 is MDHEN and CDR2 is SYDVKM. The CDR3 region is CASSPQFSLNSPLHF. In DNA, the CDR3 is TGTGCCAGCAGCCCCCAGTTTTCCCTCAATTCACCCCTCCACTTT.

The rearrangement joins TRBV6-5 to TRBJ2-7, with 8 bases identical to TRBD2. The V gene's germline CDR1 is MNHEY and CDR2 SVGAGI. The CDR3 runs 12 residues. The J segment lost 7 bases and the V segment lost 4 bases, leaving 3 bases of the junction unmatched. The CDR3 sequence: CASSFGREEQYF. The CDR3 coding sequence is TGTGCCAGCAGTTTCGGGAGGGAGGAGCAGTACTTC.

The chain is built from TRBV13 and TRBJ1-2; possibly TRBD1 for D (5 bases). The CDR3 has 14 amino acids. The germline V and J ends were trimmed by 1 base and 3 bases, with 9 bases remaining between them. From germline, CDR1 is PRHDT and CDR2 FYEKMQ (reference sequence). CDR3 nucleotides: TGTGCCAGCAGCTTAGAGGGGCGGCACTATGGCTACACCTTC. Translating gives CASSLEGRHYGYTF. Full variable domain (outside the CDR3, taken from reference TRBV13 and TRBJ1-2): AAGVIQSPRHLIKEKRETATLKCYPIPRHDTVYWYQQGPGQDPQFLISFYEKMQSDKGSIPDRFSAQQFSDYHSELNMSSLELGDSALYFCASSLEGRHYGYTFGSGTRLTVV.

This clone has a single count. The chain links TRBV6-1 to TRBJ1-6, with a possible D match to TRBD1 (5 bases). Looked up from germline, CDR1 is MNHNS and CDR2 is SASEGT. V was pared by 0 bases and J by 7 bases, with 19 bases between. The CDR3 totals 18 residues. The chain's CDR3 is CASSEALLSGVVNSPLHF. The CDR3, as DNA: TGTGCCAGCAGTGAAGCGCTTCTGTCGGGGGTGGTGAATTCACCCCTCCACTTT.